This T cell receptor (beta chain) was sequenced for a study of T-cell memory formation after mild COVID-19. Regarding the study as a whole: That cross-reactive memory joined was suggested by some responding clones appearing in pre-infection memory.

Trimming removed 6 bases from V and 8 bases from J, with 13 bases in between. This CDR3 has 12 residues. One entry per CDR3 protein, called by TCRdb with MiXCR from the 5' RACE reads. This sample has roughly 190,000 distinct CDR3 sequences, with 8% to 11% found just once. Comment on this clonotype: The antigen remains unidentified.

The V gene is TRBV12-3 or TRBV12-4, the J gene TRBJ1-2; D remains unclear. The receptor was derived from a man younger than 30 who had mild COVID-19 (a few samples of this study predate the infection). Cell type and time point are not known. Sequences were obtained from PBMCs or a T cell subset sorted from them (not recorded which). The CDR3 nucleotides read TGTGCCAGCAGGGAGGCGGATCGGGGCTACACCTTC. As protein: CASREADRGYTF.